The source of this T cell receptor beta chain is a study of T-cell memory formation after mild COVID-19. Findings and limits, study-wide: Cross-reactive memory seemingly joined, as some responding clones were found in pre-infection memory.

The CDR3 loop spans 15 amino acids. Trimming stripped 0 bases from V and 5 bases from J, with 14 bases between. CDR1 is SGHRS and CDR2 is YFSETQ in the germline V gene. TCRdb ran MiXCR on the 5' RACE reads and lists one entry per CDR3 protein. The profile shows some 130,000 distinct CDR3 sequences, about 15% of them singletons. This clonotype was seen at least ten times. Antigen unknown. The receptor was derived from an adult woman who had mild COVID-19 (a few samples of this study predate the infection). Cell type and time point are not known. The chain carries TRBV5-1 and TRBJ2-5; D possibly uses TRBD1 or TRBD2 (5 bases each). The sample taken for sequencing was PBMCs or a T cell subset sorted from them (not recorded which). CDR3 sequence reads: CASSLEYTEGETQYF. CDR3 coding DNA: TGCGCCAGCAGCTTGGAGTATACCGAGGGGGAGACCCAGTACTTC.